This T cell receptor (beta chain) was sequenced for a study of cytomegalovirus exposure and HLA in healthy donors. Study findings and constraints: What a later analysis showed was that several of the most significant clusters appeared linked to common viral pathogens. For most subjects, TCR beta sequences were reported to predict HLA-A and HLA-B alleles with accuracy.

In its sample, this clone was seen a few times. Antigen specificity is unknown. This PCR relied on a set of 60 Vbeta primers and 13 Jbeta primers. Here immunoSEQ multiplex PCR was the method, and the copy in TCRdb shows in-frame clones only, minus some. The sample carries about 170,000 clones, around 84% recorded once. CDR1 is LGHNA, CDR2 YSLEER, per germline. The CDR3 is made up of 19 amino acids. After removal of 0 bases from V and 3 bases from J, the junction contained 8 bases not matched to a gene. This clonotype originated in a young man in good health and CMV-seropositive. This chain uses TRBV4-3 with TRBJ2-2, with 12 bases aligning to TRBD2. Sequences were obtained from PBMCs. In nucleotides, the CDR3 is TGCGCCAGCAGCCAAGAAGGAACTAGCGGGAGGTTTGACACCGGGGAGCTGTTTTTT. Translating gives CASSQEGTSGRFDTGELFF.